A single sample gave rise to the 8 T cell receptor beta chains below, sequenced in a study of T cells in Graves' hyperthyroidism and ophthalmopathy. TCR beta CDR3 regions were amplified from RNA. The TCR CDR3 was amplified in a first-round RT-PCR using the HTBI primer set. TCRdb ran MiXCR on the multiplex PCR reads and lists one entry per CDR3 protein. The sample includes some 400,000 distinct CDR3 sequences, approximately 19% of them seen just once. Sequencing was carried out using blood. The origin of the receptors is a woman under 30 with Graves' hyperthyroidism.

In this sample, this clonotype turned up many times. The chain combines TRBV6-1 with TRBJ1-2, with D perhaps matching TRBD1 (6 bases). This CDR3 comprises 14 residues. Germline CDR1 and CDR2: MNHNS and SASEGT. Trimming took 2 bases from V and 4 from J, leaving 11 bases between them. CDR3 DNA sequence: TGTGCCAGCAGTGAATTAGGCAGGGGCTATGGCTACACCTTC. As protein: CASSELGRGYGYTF.

This clonotype was picked up many times. The gene calls are TRBV12-3 or TRBV12-4 and TRBJ1-5; 7 bases match TRBD1. This CDR3 has 17 residues. The J segment lost 7 bases and the V segment lost 7 bases, leaving 19 bases of the junction unmatched. DNA for the CDR3: TGTGCCAGCACCCCAGGGGACAGAGGAAAAGTGGTCCAGCCCCAGCATTTT. Protein product: CASTPGDRGKVVQPQHF.

This clonotype has ten or more counts. The genes are TRBV6-1 and TRBJ1-2; a weak D match, TRBD1 (6 bases). Germline CDR1 is MNHNS and CDR2 is SASEGT. The CDR3 is 15 residues long. V dropped 0 bases and J dropped 7 bases, with 15 bases sitting between them. The CDR3 region has the DNA TGTGCCAGCAGTGAAGCAGGCAGTCCAGGGGTTGGCTACACCTTC. Translation gives CASSEAGSPGVGYTF.

The table lists this clonotype with many counts. This sequence joins TRBV7-9 and TRBJ1-2; 7 bases line up with TRBD1. CDR1 and CDR2 (germline): SEHNR, FQNEAQ (reference sequence). The CDR3 totals 13 residues. J gave up 6 bases and V 5 bases, and 6 bases lay outside the gene matches. The CDR3 loop is CASSVLQGDGYTF. In nucleotides, the CDR3 is TGTGCCAGCAGCGTCCTTCAGGGGGATGGCTACACCTTC.

This clonotype was recorded many times. V is TRBV19 and J is TRBJ2-7; D possibly corresponds to TRBD1 (5 bases). The V and J ends lost 7 bases and 5 bases respectively, with 9 bases between them. The CDR3 contains 11 residues. Germline CDR1 is LNHDA and CDR2 is SQIVND (reference sequence). In DNA, the CDR3 is TGTGCCAGTACGGAAGGGGACGAGCAGTACTTC. Amino acids: CASTEGDEQYF.

The chain combines TRBV19 with TRBJ2-7; 14 positions match TRBD2. Germline trimming cut 5 bases from V and 3 bases from J; bases unmatched to any gene: 6. This CDR3 comprises 16 residues. From germline, CDR1 is LNHDA and CDR2 SQIVND (reference sequence). CDR3 sequence: CASSWTSGGPHYEQYF. The CDR3, as DNA: TGTGCCAGTAGTTGGACTAGCGGGGGGCCTCACTACGAGCAGTACTTC. The full variable domain, with the rest looked up from reference TRBV19 and TRBJ2-7, is DGGITQSPKYLFRKEGQNVTLSCEQNLNHDAMYWYRQDPGQGLRLIYYSQIVNDFQKGDIAEGYSVSREKKESFPLTVTSAQKNPTAFYLCASSWTSGGPHYEQYFGPGTRLTVT.

This clonotype was counted at least ten times. This chain joins TRBV10-3 and TRBJ2-2, with D uncertain. CDR1 ENHRY and CDR2 SYGVKD come from the germline V gene. The CDR3 totals 13 residues. V dropped 4 bases and J dropped 7 bases, with 10 bases sitting between them. CDR3 nucleotides: TGTGCCATCAGTGTCCCCCTGGGCGGGGAGCTGTTTTTT. Translated, it gives CAISVPLGGELFF.

This clonotype was counted ten times or more. The rearrangement uses TRBV6-1 and TRBJ1-1; unclear D gene. This CDR3 is 13 amino acids long. Germline V lookup: CDR1 MNHNS, CDR2 SASEGT. Trimming cost V 7 bases and J 3 bases, with 12 bases left between them. The CDR3 sequence: CASTGPAHTEAFF. In DNA, the CDR3 is TGTGCCAGCACCGGACCGGCTCACACTGAAGCTTTCTTT.